The clone carrying this TCR beta chain has a single count. Followed over time, Seattle patients had been enrolled while infection was active. This specimen comes from a study of blood T cell repertoires in COVID-19. Looking at the study overall: From T cells, B-cell-depleted T cells, or PBMCs came the material, which was cDNA or gDNA.

Original methodology: Reference gene primer amplification gave estimated nucleated cell counts. Clones were read by immunoSEQ multiplex PCR, and TCRdb kept only the in-frame ones, dropping some. V and J calls and clone size are those listed in that table; D and trimming were worked out from the DNA. Counted here are approximately 100,000 clones, about three quarters occurring once; the ten biggest clones make up 6.2%. Input material: peripheral blood. This receptor was taken from a man older than 75 with COVID-19, enrolled during active disease.

For the CDR3, the DNA is TGCAGCGCCGCGGGAGGGGAGTTCAGGGATACGCAGTATTTT. Translating gives CSAAGGEFRDTQYF. V usage is TRBV29-1 and J usage is TRBJ2-3; 9 nucleotides align to TRBD2. J lost 6 bases, V lost 7 bases, and 11 bases had no gene match. Germline CDR1 SQVTM, CDR2 ANQGSEA. This CDR3 is 14 amino acids long.